Following are 27 T cell receptor beta chains from one sample sequenced in a study of Ad26.COV2.S vaccination and SARS-CoV-2 variants. Clones were sequenced by immunoSEQ multiplex PCR, and TCRdb holds only the in-frame ones, with some missing. The data contain about 220,000 clones, approximately 87% of them seen just once; the ten biggest clones take up over 8.5%. Treatment denoted: 19 received Ad26.COV2.S at low or high dose, single or two shots; 5 received placebo; per-sample allocation not given. Repertoires come from day 63 after the first vaccine or placebo injection. The sample in question was peripheral blood, obtained in a trial of Ad26.COV2.S vaccine versus placebo. All receptors come from a person aged 18 to 59 who received the Ad26.COV2.S COVID-19 vaccine or a placebo.

The DNA of the CDR3 is TGCGCCAGCAGCCAAGATTGGGGGGGTACCTATGGCTACACCTTC. Translated, it gives CASSQDWGGTYGYTF. The chain carries TRBV4-1 and TRBJ1-2, with D maybe TRBD1 (5 bases). Germline lookup yields CDR1 MGHRA and CDR2 YSYEKL. Trimming removed 0 bases from V and 4 bases from J, with 12 bases in between. This CDR3 is 15 amino acids long.

The V and J genes are TRBV29-1 and TRBJ2-1; the D is unclear. Germline CDR1 and CDR2: SQVTM and ANQGSEA. The CDR3 is 12 amino acids. V shed 4 bases and J shed 2 bases, with 6 bases lying between them. DNA of the CDR3: TGCAGCGTTGGGCAGACCTACAATGAGCAGTTCTTC. It yields the protein CSVGQTYNEQFF.

The chain combines TRBV18 with TRBJ2-7; D ambiguous. This CDR3 has 11 amino acids. Germline-derived CDR1 and CDR2 are KGHSH and LQKENI. The germline V and J ends were trimmed by 8 bases and 3 bases, with 8 bases remaining between them. The CDR3 protein is CASHNSYEQYF. The DNA for the CDR3 is TGTGCCAGCCACAACAGCTACGAGCAGTACTTC.

This chain uses TRBV7-8 with TRBJ2-4, with unresolved D. The length of the CDR3 is 15 residues. CDR1 is SGHVS and CDR2 is FQNEAQ in the germline V gene. Trimming took off 1 base at V and 0 bases at J, with 7 bases between the two ends. The CDR3 DNA is TGTGCCAGCAGCTTAGGGCGGTTAGCCAAAAACATTCAGTACTTC. Residues: CASSLGRLAKNIQYF.

The rearrangement links TRBV12-5 to TRBJ2-1; maybe TRBD1 (6 bases). V dropped 6 bases and J dropped 0 bases, with 15 bases sitting between them. Germline assignment: CDR1 LGHNT and CDR2 FRNRAP. The CDR3 runs to 16 residues. Here the CDR3 DNA reads TGTGCTAGTGGCCTCCCCTACAGGGACTCCTACAATGAGCAGTTCTTC. Its protein product is CASGLPYRDSYNEQFF.

V is TRBV6-6 and J is TRBJ1-1; D unclear. This CDR3 region has 14 residues. Germline assignment: CDR1 MNHNY and CDR2 SVGAGI (reference sequence). Trimming shortened V by 8 bases and J by 2 bases, and 15 bases separated the two germline ends. CDR3 amino acids: CASGGRAANTEAFF. The CDR3 region has the DNA TGTGCCAGCGGCGGGCGGGCGGCAAACACTGAAGCTTTCTTT.

V and J are TRBV10-3 and TRBJ1-3; D not resolved. Trimming took 6 bases from V and 0 from J, leaving 12 bases between them. This CDR3 has 15 residues. Germline V CDR1 and CDR2: ENHRY, SYGVKD. CDR3 protein: CAISSSVSSGNTIYF. CDR3 coding DNA: TGTGCCATCAGCTCCTCCGTGTCCTCTGGAAACACCATATATTTT.

The chain carries TRBV6-5 and TRBJ2-3, with 7 bases matching TRBD2. The CDR3 is 14 residues long. Germline values: CDR1 MNHEY, CDR2 SVGAGI. Unmatched junction bases numbered 7, after V lost 6 bases and J lost 4 bases. The CDR3 DNA reads as TGTGCCAGCAGCCGGGAGGCCGCGGCAGATACGCAGTATTTT. Protein product: CASSREAAADTQYF.

V usage is TRBV24-1 and J usage is TRBJ1-1; D ambiguous. Germline V gene data show CDR1 as KGHDR and CDR2 as SFDVKD. The CDR3 has 13 residues. V was trimmed by 5 bases and J by 4 bases, leaving 10 bases between them. The chain's CDR3 is CATSVGGATEAFF. The CDR3 DNA is TGTGCCACCAGTGTTGGCGGCGCCACTGAAGCTTTCTTT.

The table lists this clone with a count of one. The chain links TRBV11-2 to TRBJ2-7, with 9 bases lining up with TRBD2. This CDR3 is 15 amino acids long. The germline V gene has CDR1 SGHAT and CDR2 FQNNGV. The V segment lost 0 bases and the J segment 3 bases; nucleotides outside the gene matches: 3. CDR3 loop: CASSLELAGVYEQYF. DNA for the CDR3: TGTGCCAGCAGCTTAGAATTAGCGGGGGTCTACGAGCAGTACTTC.

This clone was picked up one time. The genes are TRBV27 and TRBJ2-1; D remains unclear. CDR1 and CDR2 from the germline V gene are MNHEY and SMNVEV (reference sequence). This CDR3 has 15 amino acids. Between the trimmed V and J ends, which lost 0 bases and 2 bases, there was a span of 8 bases. CDR3: CASSLSGHPYNEQFF. In DNA form, the CDR3 reads TGTGCCAGCAGTTTATCAGGGCACCCCTACAATGAGCAGTTCTTC.

V is TRBV27 and J is TRBJ1-1; tentative D call: TRBD1 (6 bases). Germline V gene sequence: CDR1 MNHEY, CDR2 SMNVEV (reference sequence). CDR3 length: 16 residues. The germline V and J ends were trimmed by 4 bases and 1 base, with 16 bases remaining between them. CDR3 sequence: CASSSLTGSGNTEAFF. The CDR3 coding sequence is TGTGCCAGCAGTTCTCTAACAGGGTCAGGGAACACTGAAGCTTTCTTT.

Comments on this clone: Other DNA sequences from this sample encode an identical CDR3 as well. This chain connects TRBV4-3 to TRBJ2-7, with D perhaps assigned TRBD1 or TRBD2 (5 bases each). This CDR3 contains 15 residues. CDR1 and CDR2 (germline): LGHNA, YSLEER. Between the trimmed V and J ends, which lost 0 bases and 4 bases, there was a span of 13 bases. The CDR3 protein is CASSQDGSGAYEQYF. The CDR3 DNA follows: TGCGCCAGCAGCCAAGATGGGAGTGGGGCTTACGAGCAGTACTTC.

The chain is built from TRBV28 and TRBJ2-3; the D gene could be TRBD1 or TRBD2 (5 bases each). Germline CDR1 reads MDHEN; CDR2 reads SYDVKM. The CDR3 consists of 16 residues. The V end lost 6 bases, the J end lost 1 base, and 17 bases lay between the germline ends. CDR3 region: CASRGRTFNRTDTQYF. The DNA for the CDR3 is TGTGCCAGCAGGGGACGAACCTTCAATCGCACAGATACGCAGTATTTT. Combining the CDR3 with reference TRBV28 and TRBJ2-3 gives the whole variable domain DVKVTQSSRYLVKRTGEKVFLECVQDMDHENMFWYRQDPGLGLRLIYFSYDVKMKEKGDIPEGYSVSREKKERFSLILESASTNQTSMYLCASRGRTFNRTDTQYFGPGTRLTVL.

The rearrangement uses TRBV28 and TRBJ2-7, with D tentatively TRBD1 (6 bases). V was trimmed by 1 base and J by 6 bases, leaving 16 bases between them. The CDR3 consists of 15 residues. Germline CDR1 reads MDHEN; CDR2 reads SYDVKM. The CDR3 sequence is CASSLSRTDRSEQYF. The CDR3 nucleotides are TGTGCCAGCAGTTTATCGAGGACGGACAGATCCGAGCAGTACTTC.

This clone was recorded once. The chain combines TRBV19 with TRBJ2-7; D ambiguous. This CDR3 has 14 residues. Germline assignment: CDR1 LNHDA and CDR2 SQIVND (reference sequence). The V and J ends lost 3 bases and 6 bases respectively, with 15 bases between them. The CDR3 nucleotides read TGTGCCAGTAGTATTGGGCAGGCCTCCGGCGAGCAGTACTTC. Protein product: CASSIGQASGEQYF. Looking up the rest from reference TRBV19 and TRBJ2-7 gives the full variable domain: DGGITQSPKYLFRKEGQNVTLSCEQNLNHDAMYWYRQDPGQGLRLIYYSQIVNDFQKGDIAEGYSVSREKKESFPLTVTSAQKNPTAFYLCASSIGQASGEQYFGPGTRLTVT.

This rearrangement joins TRBV25-1 to TRBJ1-1; D unresolved. The CDR3 consists of 13 residues. Germline V lookup: CDR1 MGHDK, CDR2 SYGVNS. Trimming removed 6 bases from V and 1 base from J, with 9 bases in between. The CDR3 nucleotides read TGTGCCAGCAGGGCAGATGAGAACACTGAAGCTTTCTTT. Protein: CASRADENTEAFF.

The rearrangement links TRBV7-9 to TRBJ2-2, with D uncertain. Germline-derived CDR1 and CDR2 are SEHNR and FQNEAQ (reference sequence). V was trimmed by 0 bases and J by 0 bases, leaving 11 bases between them. The CDR3 consists of 17 residues. CDR3 DNA sequence: TGTGCCAGCAGCTTAGCAAGCACCTACCCGAACACCGGGGAGCTGTTTTTT. Residues: CASSLASTYPNTGELFF.

The genes are TRBV6-1 and TRBJ2-1; the D is unclear. This CDR3 spans 17 amino acids. Germline CDR1 is MNHNS and CDR2 is SASEGT. Trimming pared 1 base from V and 4 bases from J, leaving 17 bases between. The CDR3 protein is CASSEVDSLPAYNEQFF. The CDR3 DNA follows: TGTGCCAGCAGTGAAGTCGACTCTCTGCCGGCGTACAATGAGCAGTTCTTC.

This chain joins TRBV11-3 and TRBJ2-3; 9 bases fit TRBD2. Germline trimming cut 5 bases from V and 4 bases from J; bases unmatched to any gene: 10. CDR3 length: 16 amino acids. Germline lookup yields CDR1 SGHNT and CDR2 YENEEA. The CDR3 region is CASSVYAGGPADTQYF. The CDR3 DNA sequence: TGTGCCAGCAGCGTCTACGCGGGGGGGCCCGCAGATACGCAGTATTTT. Full variable domain (outside the CDR3, taken from reference TRBV11-3 and TRBJ2-3): EAGVVQSPRYKIIEKKQPVAFWCNPISGHNTLYWYLQNLGQGPELLIRYENEEAVDDSQLPKDRFSAERLKGVDSTLKIQPAELGDSAVYLCASSVYAGGPADTQYFGPGTRLTVL.

The V gene is TRBV3-1 (or the pseudogene TRBV3-2), the J gene TRBJ2-1, with 7 positions matching TRBD2. Trimming cost V 4 bases and J 0 bases; bases outside gene matches: 0. The CDR3 runs 14 residues. Germline-derived CDR1 and CDR2 are LGHDT and YNNKEL (reference sequence). The CDR3 loop reads CASSRDYSYNEQFF. The CDR3 nucleotides are TGTGCCAGCAGCCGGGACTACTCCTACAATGAGCAGTTCTTC.

The chain links TRBV5-6 to TRBJ2-4, with 9 bases identical to TRBD1. J gave up 1 base and V 3 bases, and 14 bases lay outside the gene matches. The V gene's germline CDR1 is SGHDT and CDR2 YYEEEE. The CDR3 consists of 19 residues. Here the CDR3 DNA reads TGTGCCAGCAGCTCAATCCGGGACAGGGTTTCCCTGGCCAAAAACATTCAGTACTTC. It is translated as CASSSIRDRVSLAKNIQYF.

This clone was picked up a small number of times. CDR3 region: CATSRGRDSNQPQHF. CDR3 coding DNA: TGTGCCACCAGCCGTGGACGGGATAGCAATCAGCCCCAGCATTTT. The V call is TRBV15, the J call TRBJ1-5; no clear D. The CDR3 sequence is 15 residues long. Deletions cut 5 bases from V and 0 bases from J, with 11 bases between. From germline, CDR1 is LNHNV and CDR2 YYDKDF (reference sequence).

This clone was recorded once. This chain links TRBV3-1 (or the pseudogene TRBV3-2) with TRBJ1-2; TRBD1 might be the D (5 bases). CDR3 size: 15 residues. Germline CDR1 is LGHDT and CDR2 is YNNKEL (reference sequence). The germline V and J ends were trimmed by 1 base and 8 bases, with 17 bases remaining between them. The DNA of the CDR3 is TGTGCCAGCAGCCAAGGGATTTGGGAGGGGAAAGGCTACACCTTC. This codes for CASSQGIWEGKGYTF.

The V gene is TRBV5-4, the J gene TRBJ1-2; TRBD1 aligns across 7 bases. The ends lost 0 bases at V and 7 bases at J; junction bases unmatched: 6. CDR3 length: 14 amino acids. Germline CDR1 SGHNT, CDR2 YYREEE (reference sequence). This CDR3 is CASSLGEGAGGYTF. The CDR3 DNA follows: TGTGCCAGCAGCTTGGGTGAGGGGGCGGGTGGCTACACCTTC. Looking up the rest from reference TRBV5-4 and TRBJ1-2 gives the full variable domain: ETGVTQSPTHLIKTRGQQVTLRCSSQSGHNTVSWYQQALGQGPQFIFQYYREEENGRGNFPPRFSGLQFPNYSSELNVNALELDDSALYLCASSLGEGAGGYTFGSGTRLTVV.

This clone was seen a few times. The V and J genes are TRBV27 and TRBJ1-1; 10 bases map to TRBD1. CDR1 and CDR2 (germline): MNHEY, SMNVEV (reference sequence). The CDR3 sequence is 18 residues long. V gave up 5 bases and J gave up 5 bases; unmatched junction bases: 17. CDR3: CASSPLTGGLLSRTEAFF. Written as DNA, the CDR3 is TGTGCCAGCAGTCCTCTGACAGGGGGCCTCCTTTCGAGGACTGAAGCTTTCTTT.

V usage is TRBV7-8 and J usage is TRBJ2-1, with 7 bases fitting TRBD1. Germline CDR1 reads SGHVS; CDR2 reads FQNEAQ. Trimming cost V 1 base and J 9 bases; bases outside gene matches: 12. This CDR3 region has 16 residues. CDR3 loop: CASSLGQGSETLEQFF. The CDR3, as DNA: TGTGCCAGCAGCTTAGGACAGGGATCAGAAACGCTTGAGCAGTTCTTC.